Listed below are T cell receptor beta chains from one sample, sequenced in a study of blood T cell repertoires in COVID-19. Assay: immunoSEQ multiplex PCR; the TCRdb copy retains only in-frame clones and omits some. The sample consists of approximately 180,000 clones, approximately 83% of them appearing once. The source material was peripheral blood. The receptors originated from a human donor with active or convalescent COVID-19. The donor label of this sample is uncertain. Both conserved end residues are part of each CDR3. The order of the fields is V gene, J gene, D gene, CDR3 DNA, CDR3 protein. A D gene is named only where the DNA matches it firmly.

TRBV27	TRBJ1-1	TRBD1	TGTGCCAGCAGTTTTACGGGCCGACAGGGGAGTTACACTGAAGCTTTCTTT	CASSFTGRQGSYTEAFF
TRBV25-1	TRBJ1-2	.	TGTGCCAGCCTCTCGGGACTCTATGGCTACACCTTC	CASLSGLYGYTF
TRBV5-1	TRBJ1-2	.	TGCGCCAGCAGCTTGGATGTCGGCGGCTATGGCTACACCTTC	CASSLDVGGYGYTF
TRBV7-9	TRBJ1-4	TRBD1	TGTGCCAGCAGCTCCGGACAGGGCCCCAATGAAAAACTGTTTTTT	CASSSGQGPNEKLFF
TRBV15	TRBJ2-3	.	TGTGCCACCAGCAGAGGACAGGGCACAGATACGCAGTATTTT	CATSRGQGTDTQYF
TRBV11-2	TRBJ2-1	TRBD1	TGTGCCAGCAGCTTGGGCACGGGACAGAATTACAATGAGCAGTTCTTC	CASSLGTGQNYNEQFF
TRBV4-2	TRBJ1-6	.	TGTGCCAGCAGCCAAGAGGGATCGGGAACCAATTCACCCCTCCACTTT	CASSQEGSGTNSPLHF
TRBV4-3	TRBJ1-1	.	TGCGCCAGCAGCCGACAGTTAGGGGCTGAAGCTTTCTTT	CASSRQLGAEAFF
TRBV7-6	TRBJ2-7	TRBD2	TGTGCCAGCAGCCAGGGACTAGCGGGTGCCTACGAGCAGTACTTC	CASSQGLAGAYEQYF
TRBV27	TRBJ1-6	TRBD1	TGTGCCAGCAGCGAACAGGGGGCCTATAATTCACCCCTCCACTTT	CASSEQGAYNSPLHF
TRBV27	TRBJ2-3	.	TGTGCCAGCAGTTTGACCCTCGGGGGGTCAGGGGCAGATACGCAGTATTTT	CASSLTLGGSGADTQYF